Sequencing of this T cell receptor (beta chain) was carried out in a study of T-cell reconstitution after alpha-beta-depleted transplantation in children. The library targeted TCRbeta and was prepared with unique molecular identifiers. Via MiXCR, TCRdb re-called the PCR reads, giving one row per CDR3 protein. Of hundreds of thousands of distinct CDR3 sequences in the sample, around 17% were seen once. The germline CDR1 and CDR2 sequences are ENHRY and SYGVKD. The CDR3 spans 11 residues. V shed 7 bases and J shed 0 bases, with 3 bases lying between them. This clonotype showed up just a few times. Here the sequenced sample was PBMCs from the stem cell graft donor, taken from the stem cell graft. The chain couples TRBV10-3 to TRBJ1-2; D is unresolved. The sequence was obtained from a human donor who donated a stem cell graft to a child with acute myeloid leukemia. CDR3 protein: CAINSNYGYTF. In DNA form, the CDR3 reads TGTGCCATCAATTCTAACTATGGCTACACCTTC.